The 8 T cell receptor beta chains listed next were all sequenced from one sample in a study of shared clonotypes between healthy human individuals. Profiled with immunoSEQ multiplex PCR; TCRdb holds only in-frame clones, not every one. The repertoire includes under 150,000 clones, 55% to 80% of them detected once, and roughly 24% sits in the top ten. Sequencing was performed on memory CD8+ T cells sorted from blood. Subset: CD45RO+ cells pooled with CCR7-negative TemRA cells. These receptors all stem from a woman in her 30s in good health.

J is TRBJ2-6 and V is TRBV19; D may be TRBD1 (6 bases). Germline V gene data show CDR1 as LNHDA and CDR2 as SQIVND (reference sequence). Trimming took off 5 bases at V and 1 base at J, with 12 bases between the two ends. This CDR3 contains 16 residues. CDR3 nucleotide sequence: TGTGCCAGTAGTCCTACAGGGTTGTCTGGGGCCAACGTCCTGACTTTC. Its translation: CASSPTGLSGANVLTF.

V gene TRBV25-1 combines with J gene TRBJ2-7; TRBD1 matches at 7 bases. Germline V gene sequence: CDR1 MGHDK, CDR2 SYGVNS. The CDR3 length is 15 residues. The V and J ends lost 4 bases and 1 base, in that order; junction bases with no gene match: 7. In DNA form, the CDR3 reads TGTGCCAGCAGTGTGACAGGGAATGGATCCTACGAGCAGTACTTC. The encoded protein is CASSVTGNGSYEQYF.

The chain employs TRBV9 and TRBJ2-5; TRBD2 aligns across 14 bases. Trimming at V came to 3 bases and at J to 2 bases, leaving 9 bases not matched to a gene. The germline V gene encodes CDR1 SGDLS and CDR2 YYNGEE. The length of the CDR3 is 18 residues. CDR3 sequence reads: CASSGLAGGGTTQETQYF. DNA of the CDR3: TGTGCCAGCAGCGGACTAGCGGGAGGGGGAACCACTCAAGAGACCCAGTACTTC.

The chain joins TRBV5-1 to TRBJ2-7; 9 bases align to TRBD2. From germline, CDR1 is SGHRS and CDR2 YFSETQ. The CDR3 sequence is 16 residues long. Germline trimming cut 1 base from V and 3 bases from J; bases unmatched to any gene: 8. CDR3 DNA sequence: TGCGCCAGCAGCTTGTTAGCGGGAGTAACCTTCTACGAGCAGTACTTC. Protein sequence: CASSLLAGVTFYEQYF.

The sample holds many counts of this clone. This chain connects TRBV19 to TRBJ2-7; TRBD1 might be the D (5 bases). The CDR3 totals 14 residues. Trimming took off 8 bases at V and 5 bases at J, with 19 bases between the two ends. Germline V CDR1 and CDR2: LNHDA, SQIVND (reference sequence). The CDR3 coding sequence is TGTGCCAGTCAAGGTGGGCAGGGCGGACACGAGCAGTACTTC. Translating it yields CASQGGQGGHEQYF.

Only a few counts were recorded for this clone. The V gene is TRBV25-1, the J gene TRBJ2-6; D unclear. Germline CDR1 reads MGHDK; CDR2 reads SYGVNS. The CDR3 covers 15 residues. Trimming removed 4 bases at V and 4 bases at J, with 11 bases between. CDR3 in DNA: TGTGCCAGCAGTGTAACATCTCTCGGGGCCAACGTCCTGACTTTC. This gives the protein CASSVTSLGANVLTF.

This clone has more than one count but fewer than ten. A read error is likely here: a far larger clone is one base away. The chain couples TRBV4-1 to TRBJ2-7; 10 bases are shared with TRBD2. This CDR3 is built from 16 residues. V was pared by 1 base and J by 1 base, with 4 bases of the junction left unmatched. Per the germline V gene, CDR1 is MGHRA and CDR2 is YSYEKL. The CDR3 region has the DNA TGCGCCAGCAGCCAAGGACTAGCGGGTTCATCCTACGAGCAGTACTTC. This encodes CASSQGLAGSSYEQYF.

At least ten counts were recorded for this clone. The V call is TRBV2, the J call TRBJ2-7; 12 bases agree with TRBD1. V shed 5 bases, J shed 5 bases, and the junction held 7 bases outside the gene matches. CDR3 length: 15 amino acids. Germline V lookup: CDR1 SNHLY, CDR2 FYNNEI. The CDR3 spells CASSPSGTGGNEQYF. In DNA, the CDR3 is TGTGCCAGCAGTCCCTCCGGGACAGGGGGCAACGAGCAGTACTTC.